Following are 5 T cell receptor beta chains from one sample sequenced in a study of shared clonotypes between healthy human individuals. Profiled with immunoSEQ multiplex PCR; TCRdb holds only in-frame clones, not every one. The sample consists of 2 million or so clones, roughly 94% of them appearing once. The specimen sequenced was naive CD4+ T cells sorted from blood. Subset indicated: CD45RA+ positively selected. The receptors originated from a young man in good health.

V gene TRBV9 combines with J gene TRBJ2-1, with 9 bases matching TRBD2. This CDR3 comprises 16 residues. With V trimmed by 3 bases and J by 3 bases, 7 bases remained unmatched. Germline loops: CDR1 SGDLS, CDR2 YYNGEE. The CDR3 DNA follows: TGTGCCAGCAGCGGCTTGGGACTAGCAGTCTACAATGAGCAGTTCTTC. Translated: CASSGLGLAVYNEQFF.

V gene TRBV7-2 combines with J gene TRBJ2-3; a weak D match, TRBD2 (5 bases). Germline values: CDR1 SGHTA, CDR2 FQGNSA. This CDR3 comprises 17 residues. The V gene lost 0 bases and the J gene lost 0 bases, with 13 bases spanning the gap. The CDR3 loop is CASSLAWSGRSTDTQYF. CDR3 DNA: TGTGCCAGCAGCTTAGCTTGGAGCGGCCGGAGCACAGATACGCAGTATTTT.

The V gene is TRBV10-2, the J gene TRBJ2-3; 13 nucleotides line up with TRBD2. This CDR3 spans 19 amino acids. V lost 3 bases, J lost 3 bases, and 12 bases stayed unmatched. The germline V gene encodes CDR1 WSHSY and CDR2 SAAADI. CDR3 in DNA: TGCGCCAGCAGTGACCCCTCACAAGGACTAGCGGGGGAAACAGATACGCAGTATTTT. Amino acid sequence: CASSDPSQGLAGETDTQYF.

This sequence joins TRBV9 and TRBJ2-1, with 7 bases lining up with TRBD2. The germline V gene has CDR1 SGDLS and CDR2 YYNGEE. The CDR3 spans 15 residues. J lost 0 bases, V lost 3 bases, and 3 bases had no gene match. The CDR3 region is CASSDGGNSYNEQFF. The CDR3 DNA follows: TGTGCCAGCAGCGACGGGGGGAACTCCTACAATGAGCAGTTCTTC. Complete variable domain (other parts from reference TRBV9 and TRBJ2-1): DSGVTQTPKHLITATGQRVTLRCSPRSGDLSVYWYQQSLDQGLQFLIQYYNGEERAKGNILERFSAQQFPDLHSELNLSSLELGDSALYFCASSDGGNSYNEQFFGPGTRLTVL.

The rearrangement links TRBV27 to TRBJ1-6, with TRBD1 matching 9 bases. J was trimmed by 7 bases and V by 0 bases; bases with no gene match: 4. The CDR3 loop spans 16 amino acids. Germline CDR1 is MNHEY and CDR2 is SMNVEV (reference sequence). The chain's CDR3 is CASSLSGTGKNSPLHF. For the CDR3, the DNA is TGTGCCAGCAGTTTATCGGGGACAGGGAAAAATTCACCCCTCCACTTT.